This T cell receptor beta chain originates from a study of CD8+ T cells in alopecia areata. Study at large: For the treated group, dosing was oral tofacitinib at 5 to 10 mg twice daily. Treatment with tofacitinib (6 to 18 months) was followed by 6 months off drug.

General study points: Many expanded lesional clones persisted during tofacitinib (in both scalp and blood).

Germline trimming cut 2 bases from V and 8 bases from J; bases unmatched to any gene: 7. In germline, CDR1 is LGHNA, CDR2 YSLEER. This CDR3 contains 15 residues. In each case, RNA was isolated and then reverse transcribed into cDNA as the sequencing template. The repertoire was sequenced with immunoSEQ multiplex PCR; TCRdb's copy has only in-frame clones and lacks some. The table shows around 270,000 clones, with 58% occurring only once. The treatment is: oral pan-JAK inhibitor, 5-10 mg twice daily. Regarding this clone: Antigen: not known.

The specimen comprised CD4+ T cells sorted from blood, sampled at week 24, from a patient treated with tofacitinib. The gene calls are TRBV4-3 and TRBJ2-1; 9 positions agree with TRBD1. The receptor was derived from a human donor with alopecia areata. This CDR3 is CASSQSHDRGDEQFF. The DNA of the CDR3 is TGCGCCAGCAGCCAAAGTCACGACAGGGGGGATGAGCAGTTCTTC.